This TCR beta chain derives from a study of blood T cell repertoires in COVID-19. TCRdb's copy holds only in-frame clones and misses some; the assay was immunoSEQ multiplex PCR. The sample includes approximately 250,000 clones, 91% of them seen just once. The V gene's germline CDR1 is LGHNA and CDR2 YNFKEQ. The CDR3 contains 18 residues. Unmatched junction bases numbered 10, after V lost 0 bases and J lost 2 bases. Sequencing used PBMCs or T cells enriched from blood (not recorded which). This clonotype was obtained from a man between 40 and 49 years old who had been exposed to COVID-19. V usage is TRBV4-2 and J usage is TRBJ2-3; 8 bases agree with TRBD1. This CDR3 reads CASSQDWGTGRSTDTQYF. The DNA of the CDR3 is TGTGCCAGCAGCCAAGACTGGGGGACAGGACGATCCACAGATACGCAGTATTTT.